The clone carrying this TCR beta chain was counted a few times. The data were obtained in a study of blood T cell repertoires in COVID-19. Overall study: Samples taken during acute and convalescent COVID-19 were collected in the United States, Italy and Spain.

As originally analysed: Counts of nucleated cells, estimated from reference gene primer amplification, were obtained. The method was immunoSEQ multiplex PCR; TCRdb's version includes in-frame clones alone and lacks a portion of them. The DNA gave D and trimming, while V, J and clone size come from that table. The data contain roughly 64,000 clones, around 80% of them singletons. Looked up from germline, CDR1 is MDHEN and CDR2 is SYDVKM. This CDR3 is 18 amino acids long. J gave up 4 bases and V 4 bases, and 10 bases lay outside the gene matches. V and J are TRBV28 and TRBJ2-1; 13 positions agree with TRBD2. This TCR was sampled from a human donor in a cohort sampled during active COVID-19. The sequencing sample was made of peripheral blood. The CDR3 region has the DNA TGTGCCAGCAGTTCGCACCGACTAGCGGGGGGATATTACAATGAGCAGTTCTTC. Its translation is CASSSHRLAGGYYNEQFF.